The source of this T cell receptor beta chain is a study of human T cells and chemical hapten exposure (dated by TCRdb to 2020 to 2023). Regarding the research as a whole: For sensitization, 2% DPC in acetone was applied to a roughly 2 cm by roughly 2 cm area of upper inner arm skin. Most of the patients in the cohort were female, and the cohort covered alopecia areata with under or over 50% scalp involvement, alopecia totalis and alopecia universalis. Blood for TCR sequencing was provided by twenty-nine alopecia patients at one to four time points (pre-sensitization, 2, 6 and 24 weeks). Libraries were combined into a pool for sequencing, and differences in TCR yield between samples came mainly from small differences in library volumes within the pool. This study followed changes in the peripheral blood TCR repertoire in vivo during primary and secondary sensitization of alopecia patients to the hapten diphenylcyclopropenone (DPC). Patients additionally received weekly therapeutic DPC doses to the scalp throughout the approximately 22-week study period. Patch tests used Finn chambers with 0.01% DPC on the upper back, scored after 6 days by International Contact Dermatitis Research Group standards. Blood samples were taken from patients before sensitization (week 0) and then at 2, 6 and about 24 weeks after DPC sensitization. Results the study describes overall, beyond this receptor: Significantly more large CDR3 similarity clusters were formed by expanded TCRs than by pre-sensitization or healthy control sets, consistent with antigen-driven responses. After repeated subsampling, changes were observed in the strength of the expansion versus patch-test correlation and in the threshold at which the correlation became significant. Patch test score was positively correlated with the number of PT1 expanded TCRs, with significance at thresholds 8, 16 and 32 but not at 4. Because all patients had alopecia, a presumed autoimmune disease, the immune response of the patients might differ from that of healthy individuals. DPC sensitization did not change the number of TCRs with a frequency above 1 in 1000, and there was no evidence of changes in global repertoire structure.

To prepare the library, RACE was applied. Sequenced using a NextSeq 500. During library preparation, unique molecular identifiers were attached to individual cDNA molecules so that TCRs could be counted in a quantitative, reproducible way. For every blood RNA sample, sequencing covered both the TCR alpha and TCR beta chains. The published analysis was carried out like this. A median of about 100,000 TCRs per sample was observed, with a range of roughly 23,224 to 700,000. V, J and CDR3 annotation of the TCR reads was performed with the Decombinator software suite. Every sample was subsampled to the same number of TCRs (28,000) for the PS versus PT1 abundance plots. Expanded TCRs were defined as absent before sensitization and observed at least eight times at the 2-week time point. In-frame beta chains were kept once TCRdb had trimmed the public reads at Q25 with fastp and called clones with MiXCR. Entries are consolidated by CDR3 protein sequence, retaining the most common genes and DNA. The V and J calls were not made by the authors but by TCRdb's processing. Counted in this sample were about 64,000 distinct CDR3 sequences; approximately 10% of them appeared once. About 2.3% of the sample lies in the top ten.

CDR3 length: 13 amino acids, cysteine to phenylalanine. Only the CDR3 portion is preserved as DNA: 39 bases, with reading frame beginning at the first base. Looking up the germline V gene (reference sequence) yields CDR1 DFQATT and CDR2 SNEGSKA. V and J lose 5 bases and 7 bases, and a span of 18 bases separates them. This clonotype was recorded at least ten times. Its antigen is unknown. It has no much larger one-base neighbor in the sample; base qualities were not kept. The time point label, read with the paper, signifies: patch test 3, about 24 weeks after DPC sensitization. The sample's treatment or condition, from its label and the paper: therapeutic diphenylcyclopropenone sensitization with weekly scalp DPC. Blood at each patch-test visit was drawn before the patch test was applied. To be eligible, patients had to be aged 18 to 70, diagnosed with alopecia and judged suitable for DPC therapy, while pregnant patients were excluded. Total RNA was isolated from unfractionated whole blood collected in Tempus Blood RNA tubes.

The sequence links TRBV20-1 to TRBJ2-7, with a weak D call of TRBD1 (6 bases match). The sample was whole blood, taken in connection with sensitization to the hapten diphenylcyclopropenone (DPC). The origin of this receptor is a woman in her twenties or thirties with alopecia areata. Some clones in this sample may be carry-over from other donors' samples. The CDR3 in this case is CSAPGDTEREQYF. Here is the DNA: TGCAGTGCTCCTGGGGACACCGAAAGGGAGCAGTACTTC.